The rows below give T cell receptor beta chains drawn from one sample of a study of shared T cell receptors in the human thymus. Repertoires were generated with immunoSEQ multiplex PCR, while TCRdb's copy carries only in-frame clones and drops some. The sample carries hundreds of thousands of clones, more than 75% recorded once. The same data also contributed to another study, on human thymus T cells.

Material: thymocytes. These receptors were collected from a boy under two years old with a congenital heart defect. The CDR3 runs from the conserved cysteine through the conserved F or W. Fields, in order: J gene, V gene, CDR3 protein.

j_gene: TRBJ2-7; v_gene: TRBV27; CDR3aa: CASSLIGLSYEQYF
j_gene: TRBJ2-3; v_gene: TRBV2; CDR3aa: CASRVEAGPYTDTQYF
j_gene: TRBJ2-3; v_gene: TRBV4-3; CDR3aa: CASSQRTRGGNTDTQYF
j_gene: TRBJ2-1; v_gene: TRBV5-4; CDR3aa: CASSTDSGRGRQGEGNEQFF
j_gene: TRBJ1-1; v_gene: TRBV29-1; CDR3aa: CSFRQGTEAFF
j_gene: TRBJ2-5; v_gene: TRBV27; CDR3aa: CASSPTRTSGKETQYF
j_gene: TRBJ1-4; v_gene: TRBV5-6; CDR3aa: CASSSRGRISEKLFF
j_gene: TRBJ2-7; v_gene: TRBV12-5; CDR3aa: CASGLDKDRDSYEQYF
j_gene: TRBJ2-7; v_gene: TRBV30; CDR3aa: CAWTPTSGRREQYF
j_gene: TRBJ2-7; v_gene: TRBV7-7; CDR3aa: CASSLGTGGNYEQYF
j_gene: TRBJ2-5; v_gene: TRBV6-4; CDR3aa: CASSDSIGGGEETQYF
j_gene: TRBJ2-7; v_gene: TRBV30; CDR3aa: CAWSVLLAGTYEQYF
j_gene: TRBJ2-3; v_gene: TRBV6-4; CDR3aa: CASSDNNRTSGRLDTQYF
j_gene: TRBJ2-3; v_gene: TRBV7-6; CDR3aa: CASSLALTSGRATDTQYF